This paragraph reports one T cell receptor beta chain. The antigen remains unidentified. The sample is drawn from a study of cytomegalovirus exposure and HLA in healthy donors. Background on the study: Genotyping showed 70% to 90% of fewer than 500 donors falling in the Caucasian-associated ancestry cluster.

With 60 Vbeta and 13 Jbeta primers, the PCR was carried out. Profiled with immunoSEQ multiplex PCR; TCRdb holds only in-frame clones, not every one. The table lists about 130,000 clones, roughly 72% of them singletons. CDR1 and CDR2 from the germline V gene are MRHNA and SNTAGT. V shed 4 bases, J shed 4 bases, and the junction held 0 bases outside the gene matches. CDR3 length: 15 residues. General study findings and limits: Later work found most CMV-associated TCR beta chains apparently HLA-restricted.

This TCR came from a woman aged 45-65 years in good health and CMV-seronegative. Sequencing used PBMCs. The chain has TRBV6-4 and TRBJ2-2; 13 bases are a match to TRBD2. The CDR3 bases are TGTGCCAGCAGTGGGACTAGCGGGAGCACCGGGGAGCTGTTTTTT. Residues: CASSGTSGSTGELFF.